The 15 T cell receptor beta chains below were found in one sample sequenced in a study of vaccination effects on CD4 cells after COVID-19. Expansion with viral peptide pools was applied to antigen-specific CD4+ T cells by the ViraFEST assay prior to sequencing. Having been cultured for around nine days, the cells underwent CD4+ T cell isolation. It was between March and December 2020 that the person had a SARS-CoV-2 infection confirmed by PCR. Measured with immunoSEQ multiplex PCR; TCRdb has only the in-frame clones, and not every one. Of roughly 57,000 clones in the sample, 75% to 85% were seen once. Their antigen targets remain unknown. The sample was CD4+ T cells from PBMCs cultured with HIV peptides, taken before COVID-19 vaccination. The subset here: HIV-1 Nef peptide pool negative control/reference culture. All receptors come from a human donor who had a prior SARS-CoV-2 infection.

This clone has more than one count but fewer than ten. The chain carries TRBV5-5 and TRBJ2-5; D is unresolved. The CDR3 covers 13 residues. V was pared by 2 bases and J by 4 bases, with 9 bases between. Looked up from germline, CDR1 is SGHKS and CDR2 is YYEKEE (reference sequence). The CDR3 region is CASSFSPGETQYF. The CDR3 region has the DNA TGTGCCAGCAGCTTCAGCCCCGGAGAGACCCAGTACTTC. Full variable domain (outside the CDR3, taken from reference TRBV5-5 and TRBJ2-5): DAGVTQSPTHLIKTRGQQVTLRCSPISGHKSVSWYQQVLGQGPQFIFQYYEKEERGRGNFPDRFSARQFPNYSSELNVNALLLGDSALYLCASSFSPGETQYFGPGTRLLVL.

This rearrangement joins TRBV6-2 or TRBV6-3 to TRBJ2-3; 8 nucleotides line up with TRBD2. The CDR3 loop spans 15 amino acids. Germline CDR1 MNHEY, CDR2 SVGEGT. With V trimmed by 1 base and J by 1 base, 1 base remained unmatched. Here the CDR3 reads CASSYFGRGTDTQYF. CDR3 nucleotide sequence: TGTGCCAGCAGTTACTTCGGGAGGGGCACAGATACGCAGTATTTT.

V is TRBV6-5 and J is TRBJ2-7, with D hard to call. This CDR3 has 16 amino acids. Germline V gene sequence: CDR1 MNHEY, CDR2 SVGAGI. V shed 2 bases and J shed 3 bases, with 17 bases lying between them. The CDR3 DNA reads as TGTGCCAGCAGTTACCTGACATTCCCAGACGGCTACGAGCAGTACTTC. As protein: CASSYLTFPDGYEQYF.

The rearrangement joins TRBV3-1 (or the pseudogene TRBV3-2) to TRBJ1-4; D call uncertain. V was cut by 6 bases and J by 4 bases, with 6 bases left in between. Looked up from germline, CDR1 is LGHDT and CDR2 is YNNKEL (reference sequence). CDR3 size: 12 residues. The CDR3 nucleotides are TGTGCCAGCAGTGGAAATAATGAAAAACTGTTTTTT. This encodes CASSGNNEKLFF.

Written as DNA, the CDR3 is TGTGCCAGCACCCAAGGGGGCCGGGGTGAGACCCAGTACTTC. Protein: CASTQGGRGETQYF. The genes are TRBV27 and TRBJ2-5; 7 bases fit TRBD1. Germline V lookup: CDR1 MNHEY, CDR2 SMNVEV (reference sequence). Trimming removed 7 bases from V and 5 bases from J; junction bases left unmatched: 10. The CDR3 consists of 14 residues.

This sequence joins TRBV15 and TRBJ1-6; 10 bases line up with TRBD1. This CDR3 is 18 amino acids long. V was clipped by 10 bases and J by 0 bases; unmatched bases: 12. The germline gives CDR1 LNHNV, CDR2 YYDKDF (reference sequence). CDR3: CANHGQGGMSSYNSPLHF. DNA of the CDR3: TGTGCCAACCATGGACAGGGGGGCATGAGCTCCTATAATTCACCCCTCCACTTT.

This clone was seen a single time. The rearrangement links TRBV3-1 (or the pseudogene TRBV3-2) to TRBJ2-7; weak D call: TRBD1 (6 bases). V was shortened by 5 bases and J by 6 bases, with 23 bases between the two germline ends. The germline gives CDR1 LGHDT, CDR2 YNNKEL (reference sequence). CDR3 size: 16 residues. The CDR3 sequence: CASSFCPGVGPAEQYF. The CDR3 nucleotides are TGTGCCAGCAGCTTCTGTCCAGGGGTTGGTCCGGCCGAGCAGTACTTC.

The V gene is TRBV2, the J gene TRBJ2-1, with TRBD1 matching over 9 bases. The CDR3 contains 13 residues. Germline V gene sequence: CDR1 SNHLY, CDR2 FYNNEI. V shed 8 bases, J shed 9 bases, and the junction held 8 bases outside the gene matches. CDR3 loop: CASRDREISEQFF. The CDR3 DNA sequence: TGTGCCAGCCGGGACAGGGAGATTAGTGAGCAGTTCTTC.

The chain combines TRBV11-2 with TRBJ2-7; D is possibly TRBD2 (5 bases). Germline V gene lookup returns CDR1 SGHAT and CDR2 FQNNGV. The V gene lost 1 base and the J gene lost 4 bases, with 14 bases spanning the gap. CDR3 length equals 15 residues. This CDR3 is CASSLGGGEGYEQYF. CDR3 in DNA: TGTGCCAGCAGCTTAGGAGGCGGAGAGGGATACGAGCAGTACTTC. Supplemented by reference TRBV11-2 and TRBJ2-7, the full variable domain reads EAGVAQSPRYKIIEKRQSVAFWCNPISGHATLYWYQQILGQGPKLLIQFQNNGVVDDSQLPKDRFSAERLKGVDSTLKIQPAKLEDSAVYLCASSLGGGEGYEQYFGPGTRLTVT.

The V call is TRBV15, the J call TRBJ2-2, with TRBD1 as a possible D gene (6 bases). V was pared by 5 bases and J by 2 bases, with 18 bases between. The germline CDR1 and CDR2 sequences are LNHNV and YYDKDF (reference sequence). The CDR3 length is 17 residues. The CDR3 DNA reads as TGTGCCACCAGCCAGGGACATCATAGCACCAACACCGGGGAGCTGTTTTTT. It is translated as CATSQGHHSTNTGELFF.

Written as DNA, the CDR3 is TGTGCCAGCAGCTTGTCGGGGGACCATGGCTACACCTTC. It yields the protein CASSLSGDHGYTF. V usage is TRBV5-4 and J usage is TRBJ1-2; a weak D match, TRBD1 (5 bases). The CDR3 spans 13 residues. Germline lookup yields CDR1 SGHNT and CDR2 YYREEE (reference sequence). V was trimmed by 1 base and J by 6 bases, leaving 10 bases between them.

The genes are TRBV2 and TRBJ1-3; no clear D. Between the trimmed V and J ends, which lost 9 bases and 0 bases, there was a span of 12 bases. The CDR3 length is 14 residues. The V gene's germline CDR1 is SNHLY and CDR2 FYNNEI. CDR3 DNA sequence: TGTGCCAGTGGATTGGATGGCTCTGGAAACACCATATATTTT. Its protein is CASGLDGSGNTIYF.

J is TRBJ2-1 and V is TRBV7-6; 7 nucleotides align to TRBD1. The CDR3 totals 15 residues. The ends lost 0 bases at V and 4 bases at J; junction bases unmatched: 3. Germline V lookup: CDR1 SGHVS, CDR2 FNYEAQ. The CDR3 loop reads CASSLAGGAYNEQFF. CDR3 coding DNA: TGTGCCAGCAGCTTAGCAGGGGGCGCGTACAATGAGCAGTTCTTC. Drawing the rest from reference TRBV7-6 and TRBJ2-1, the complete variable domain is GAGVSQSPRYKVTKRGQDVALRCDPISGHVSLYWYRQALGQGPEFLTYFNYEAQQDKSGLPNDRFSAERPEGSISTLTIQRTEQRDSAMYRCASSLAGGAYNEQFFGPGTRLTVL.

This clone showed up just a few times. V is TRBV5-4 and J is TRBJ1-2; 9 bases map to TRBD1. Germline-derived CDR1 and CDR2 are SGHNT and YYREEE (reference sequence). The CDR3 runs to 13 residues. With 0 bases clipped from V and 7 bases from J, the junction kept 1 base outside the gene matches. This chain's CDR3 is CASSLDRGLGYTF. In DNA, the CDR3 is TGTGCCAGCAGCTTGGACAGGGGGCTTGGCTACACCTTC.

The V call is TRBV24-1, the J call TRBJ2-5, with D perhaps matching TRBD2 (6 bases). Trimming left V 4 bases short and J 3 bases short, with 14 bases between. The CDR3 loop spans 15 amino acids. Germline CDR1 is KGHDR and CDR2 is SFDVKD. The CDR3 loop reads CATSDPDGTEETQYF. CDR3 sequence (DNA): TGTGCCACCAGTGACCCTGACGGGACTGAAGAGACCCAGTACTTC.